The 22 T cell receptor beta chains in this list originate from one sample, sequenced in a study of blood T cell repertoires in COVID-19. Assay: immunoSEQ multiplex PCR; the TCRdb copy retains only in-frame clones and omits some. This table has a few hundred thousand clones, roughly nine tenths appearing once. The sequencing input was PBMCs or T cells enriched from blood (not recorded which). The receptors here all came from a woman aged 25 to 45 who had recovered from COVID-19.

V and J are TRBV3-1 (or the pseudogene TRBV3-2) and TRBJ2-5; 9 nucleotides align to TRBD2. CDR1 is LGHDT and CDR2 is YNNKEL in the germline V gene (reference sequence). The CDR3 contains 15 residues. V gave up 3 bases and J gave up 4 bases; unmatched junction bases: 6. The DNA of the CDR3 is TGTGCCAGCAGCCATAGCGGGGGAGATGGAGAGACCCAGTACTTC. It yields the protein CASSHSGGDGETQYF.

The CDR3 DNA reads TGTGCCAGCAGCTTAGGGGCAGACTCTGGAAACACCATATATTTT. Translation: CASSLGADSGNTIYF. The rearrangement joins TRBV5-4 to TRBJ1-3; a weak D match, TRBD1 (5 bases). Germline V CDR1 and CDR2: SGHNT, YYREEE (reference sequence). Trimming took 2 bases from V and 0 from J, leaving 9 bases between them. The CDR3 is 15 amino acids.

The chain combines TRBV5-5 with TRBJ1-2; the match to TRBD1 covers 7 bases. The germline V gene encodes CDR1 SGHKS and CDR2 YYEKEE (reference sequence). The CDR3 has 14 residues. V was clipped by 4 bases and J by 4 bases; unmatched bases: 7. For the CDR3, the DNA is TGTGCCAGCAGCCACTGGGGACAGTTCTATGGCTACACCTTC. This encodes CASSHWGQFYGYTF.

The V and J genes are TRBV4-3 and TRBJ2-2; 7 nucleotides agree with TRBD2. The germline V gene encodes CDR1 LGHNA and CDR2 YSLEER. The V segment lost 0 bases and the J segment 3 bases; nucleotides outside the gene matches: 4. The CDR3 extends over 16 amino acids. The CDR3 DNA is TGCGCCAGCAGCCAAGAGGGGGGGACCCACACCGGGGAGCTGTTTTTT. Translating gives CASSQEGGTHTGELFF.

V is TRBV6-2 or TRBV6-3 and J is TRBJ2-2; D gene ambiguous. From germline, CDR1 is MNHEY and CDR2 SVGEGT. Trimming removed 2 bases from V and 9 bases from J, with 10 bases in between. The CDR3 contains 13 residues. The CDR3 sequence: CASSYQKSRELFF. DNA of the CDR3: TGTGCCAGCAGTTACCAAAAGAGCAGGGAGCTGTTTTTT.

The chain carries TRBV5-1 and TRBJ2-1; 15 bases align to TRBD2. V dropped 4 bases and J dropped 6; count of bases not matched to a gene: 11. The CDR3 sequence is 18 residues long. CDR1 is SGHRS, CDR2 YFSETQ, per germline. The CDR3 loop reads CASSLGLAGGLATNEQFF. Here the CDR3 DNA reads TGCGCCAGCAGCCTTGGACTAGCGGGGGGGCTGGCGACCAATGAGCAGTTCTTC. The full variable domain, its missing parts supplied by reference TRBV5-1 and TRBJ2-1, is KAGVTQTPRYLIKTRGQQVTLSCSPISGHRSVSWYQQTPGQGLQFLFEYFSETQRNKGNFPGRFSGRQFSNSRSEMNVSTLELGDSALYLCASSLGLAGGLATNEQFFGPGTRLTVL.

The chain is built from TRBV4-3 and TRBJ2-2; D might be TRBD2 (7 bases). Germline assignment: CDR1 LGHNA and CDR2 YSLEER. The ends were cut back, 0 bases at V and 3 bases at J, with 17 bases in the middle. The CDR3 runs 18 residues. CDR3: CASSQEPSGGAYTGELFF. The CDR3 bases are TGCGCCAGCAGCCAAGAACCTTCGGGGGGCGCTTACACCGGGGAGCTGTTTTTT.

The CDR3 sequence is CASSESGGPYGYTF. CDR3 sequence (DNA): TGTGCCAGCAGTGAATCAGGGGGACCCTATGGCTACACCTTC. The chain has TRBV6-1 and TRBJ1-2; 7 bases map to TRBD1. CDR3 length: 14 residues. Germline V gene data show CDR1 as MNHNS and CDR2 as SASEGT. Trimming removed 2 bases from V and 4 bases from J; junction bases left unmatched: 4.

This clone was observed a single time. J is TRBJ2-7 and V is TRBV2; 9 positions match TRBD1. V trimming: 4 bases; J trimming: 7 bases; junction bases outside the gene matches: 8. This CDR3 contains 14 residues. Germline assignment: CDR1 SNHLY and CDR2 FYNNEI. The CDR3 protein is CASSAYGTGLEQYF. CDR3 DNA sequence: TGTGCCAGCAGTGCGTACGGGACAGGGCTTGAGCAGTACTTC.

The chain has TRBV27 and TRBJ2-2, with 8 positions matching TRBD2. The CDR3 runs to 16 residues. J lost 5 bases, V lost 0 bases, and 5 bases had no gene match. Looked up from germline, CDR1 is MNHEY and CDR2 is SMNVEV (reference sequence). CDR3 in DNA: TGTGCCAGCAGTTTATCGCTCGGGGGGGTTACCGGGGAGCTGTTTTTT. This translates into CASSLSLGGVTGELFF.

A few counts support this clone. The gene calls are TRBV30 and TRBJ1-5; no clear D gene. Trimming left V 2 bases short and J 7 bases short, with 12 bases between. The CDR3 consists of 13 residues. CDR1 and CDR2 (germline): GTSNPN, SVGIG (reference sequence). CDR3 coding DNA: TGTGCCTGGAGTTCACAGAGTGGCCAGCCCCAGCATTTT. Its translation: CAWSSQSGQPQHF.

This clone was found a few times. V usage is TRBV5-1 and J usage is TRBJ1-2, with 7 bases fitting TRBD1. The CDR3 contains 12 residues. With V trimmed by 3 bases and J by 10 bases, 6 bases remained unmatched. CDR1 and CDR2 from the germline V gene are SGHRS and YFSETQ. The chain's CDR3 is CASSWDRSDYTF. CDR3 nucleotide sequence: TGCGCCAGCAGCTGGGACAGATCAGACTACACCTTC.

The V and J genes are TRBV7-8 and TRBJ1-5; the D gene is possibly TRBD1 (5 bases). Trimming cost V 3 bases and J 0 bases, with 12 bases left between them. CDR3 length: 16 residues. Germline assignment: CDR1 SGHVS and CDR2 FQNEAQ. The CDR3 coding sequence is TGTGCCAGCAGCTTTACAGGTTCCGTTAGCAATCAGCCCCAGCATTTT. Its translation is CASSFTGSVSNQPQHF.

The chain employs TRBV5-1 and TRBJ2-1; weak D call: TRBD1 (6 bases). The germline V gene encodes CDR1 SGHRS and CDR2 YFSETQ. The CDR3 length is 13 residues. Trimming stripped 4 bases from V and 7 bases from J, with 12 bases between. The CDR3 DNA reads as TGCGCCAGCAGCCAGCCAGGGGAGAATGAGCAGTTCTTC. As protein: CASSQPGENEQFF.

The chain combines TRBV27 with TRBJ1-1; D perhaps matches TRBD1 (6 bases). Trimming took off 5 bases at V and 0 bases at J, with 10 bases between the two ends. CDR3 length equals 14 residues. The germline CDR1 and CDR2 sequences are MNHEY and SMNVEV (reference sequence). Here the CDR3 reads CASSTGSVNTEAFF. The CDR3 coding sequence is TGTGCCAGCAGTACAGGGTCCGTGAACACTGAAGCTTTCTTT.

The rearrangement joins TRBV9 to TRBJ1-1, with D unresolved. This CDR3 is 12 amino acids long. Germline V gives CDR1 SGDLS, CDR2 YYNGEE. V was clipped by 4 bases and J by 2 bases, with 6 bases between them. The CDR3: CASSRANTEAFF. As DNA, the CDR3 is TGTGCCAGCAGCCGAGCTAACACTGAAGCTTTCTTT.

The sample holds one count of this clone. The J gene is TRBJ1-2, the V gene TRBV28; possibly TRBD1 for D (5 bases). The germline V and J ends were trimmed by 6 bases and 1 base, with 9 bases remaining between them. Germline assignment: CDR1 MDHEN and CDR2 SYDVKM. The CDR3 has 13 residues. For the CDR3, the DNA is TGTGCCAGCAGGGAGGGGAATAACTATGGCTACACCTTC. The encoded protein is CASREGNNYGYTF.

The genes are TRBV30 and TRBJ1-1; 7 bases are a match to TRBD1. After removal of 3 bases from V and 4 bases from J, the junction contained 11 bases not matched to a gene. Germline assignment: CDR1 GTSNPN and CDR2 SVGIG (reference sequence). The CDR3 spans 15 residues. DNA for the CDR3: TGTGCCTGGAGCCTAGCAGGGGGTTGGGGCACTGAAGCTTTCTTT. Translation: CAWSLAGGWGTEAFF.

Details on this clone: The same CDR3 arises from other DNA sequences in this sample as well. This chain joins TRBV15 and TRBJ2-7, with TRBD1 matching 10 bases. CDR3 length: 14 residues. Germline CDR1 and CDR2: LNHNV and YYDKDF (reference sequence). V lost 5 bases to trimming and J lost 4 bases; unmatched junction nucleotides: 5. CDR3 residues: CATSRDRGSYEQYF. The CDR3 DNA reads as TGTGCCACCAGCCGGGACAGGGGTTCGTACGAGCAGTACTTC.

The chain joins TRBV5-1 to TRBJ1-2, with D possibly matching TRBD1 (5 bases). Germline V gene lookup returns CDR1 SGHRS and CDR2 YFSETQ. Trimming took 4 bases from V and 5 from J, leaving 15 bases between them. This CDR3 has 14 amino acids. CDR3 residues: CASSGTQASYGYTF. The CDR3 bases are TGCGCCAGCAGCGGAACACAGGCATCATATGGCTACACCTTC.

The rearrangement joins TRBV7-2 to TRBJ1-4; 9 nucleotides agree with TRBD1. CDR1 is SGHTA, CDR2 FQGNSA, per germline. Trimming cost V 1 base and J 8 bases; bases outside gene matches: 5. The CDR3 is 15 residues long. DNA for the CDR3: TGTGCCAGCAGCTTAGTAACAGGGGGCAACGAAAAACTGTTTTTT. This gives the protein CASSLVTGGNEKLFF.

The chain carries TRBV4-3 and TRBJ2-1; weak D call: TRBD2 (6 bases). CDR3 length: 16 amino acids. Looked up from germline, CDR1 is LGHNA and CDR2 is YSLEER. Trimming left V 4 bases short and J 0 bases short, with 13 bases between. This chain's CDR3 is CASSRGGGDSYNEQFF. CDR3 sequence (DNA): TGCGCCAGCAGCCGGGGAGGAGGGGACTCCTACAATGAGCAGTTCTTC.